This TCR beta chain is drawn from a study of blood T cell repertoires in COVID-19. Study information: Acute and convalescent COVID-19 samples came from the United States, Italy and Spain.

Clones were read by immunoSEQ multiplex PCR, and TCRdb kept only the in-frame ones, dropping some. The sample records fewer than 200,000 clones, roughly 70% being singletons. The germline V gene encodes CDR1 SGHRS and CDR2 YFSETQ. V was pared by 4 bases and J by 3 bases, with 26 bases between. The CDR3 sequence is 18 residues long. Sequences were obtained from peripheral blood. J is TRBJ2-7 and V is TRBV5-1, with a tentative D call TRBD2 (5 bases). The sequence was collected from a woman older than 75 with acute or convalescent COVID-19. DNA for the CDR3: TGCGCCAGCAGCCCGAGCCCGGGAACCCCTCGCAGCTACTACGAGCAGTACTTC. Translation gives CASSPSPGTPRSYYEQYF.